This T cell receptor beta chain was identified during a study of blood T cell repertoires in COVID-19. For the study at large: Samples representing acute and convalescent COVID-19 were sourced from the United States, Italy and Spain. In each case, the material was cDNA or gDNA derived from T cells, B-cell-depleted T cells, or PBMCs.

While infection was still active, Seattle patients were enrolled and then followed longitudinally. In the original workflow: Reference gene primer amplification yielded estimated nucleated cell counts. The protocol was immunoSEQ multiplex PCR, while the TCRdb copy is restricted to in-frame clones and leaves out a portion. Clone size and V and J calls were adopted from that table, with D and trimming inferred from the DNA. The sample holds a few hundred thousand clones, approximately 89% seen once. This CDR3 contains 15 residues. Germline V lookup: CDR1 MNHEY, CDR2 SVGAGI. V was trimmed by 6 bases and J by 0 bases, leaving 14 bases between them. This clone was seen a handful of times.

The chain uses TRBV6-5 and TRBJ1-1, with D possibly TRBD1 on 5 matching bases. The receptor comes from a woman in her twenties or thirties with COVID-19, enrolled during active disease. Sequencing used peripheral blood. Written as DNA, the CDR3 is TGTGCCAGCAGCCCGGGGGACCCCATGAACACTGAAGCTTTCTTT. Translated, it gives CASSPGDPMNTEAFF.